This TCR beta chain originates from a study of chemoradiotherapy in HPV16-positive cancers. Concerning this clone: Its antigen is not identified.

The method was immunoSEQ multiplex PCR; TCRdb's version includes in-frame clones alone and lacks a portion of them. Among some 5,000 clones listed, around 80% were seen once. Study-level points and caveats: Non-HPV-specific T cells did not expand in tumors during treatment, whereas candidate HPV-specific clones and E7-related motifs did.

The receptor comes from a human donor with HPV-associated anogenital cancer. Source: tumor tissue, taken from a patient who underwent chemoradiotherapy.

The CDR3 DNA sequence: TGTGCCAGTAGTATAGAGAGGGGTTCCTACGAGCAGTACTTC. Amino acid sequence: CASSIERGSYEQYF. The rearrangement joins TRBV19 to TRBJ2-7; D assignment may be TRBD1 or TRBD2 (5 bases each). Between the trimmed V and J ends, which lost 0 bases and 1 base, there was a span of 7 bases. Germline CDR1 is LNHDA and CDR2 is SQIVND (reference sequence). CDR3 length: 14 amino acids.